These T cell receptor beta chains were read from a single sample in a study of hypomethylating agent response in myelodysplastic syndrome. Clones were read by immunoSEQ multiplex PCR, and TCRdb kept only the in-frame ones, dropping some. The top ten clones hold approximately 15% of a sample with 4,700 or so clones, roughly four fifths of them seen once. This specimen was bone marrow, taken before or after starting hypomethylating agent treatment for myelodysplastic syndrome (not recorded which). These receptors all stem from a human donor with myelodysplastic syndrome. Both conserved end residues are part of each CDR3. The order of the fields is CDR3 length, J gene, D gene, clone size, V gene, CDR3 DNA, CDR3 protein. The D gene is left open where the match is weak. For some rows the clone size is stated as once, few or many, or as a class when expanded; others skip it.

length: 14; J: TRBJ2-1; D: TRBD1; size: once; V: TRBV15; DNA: TGTGCCACCAGCAGGACGGACAGGAGTGATGAGCAGTTCTTC; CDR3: CATSRTDRSDEQFF
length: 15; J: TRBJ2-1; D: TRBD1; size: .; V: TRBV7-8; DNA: TGTGCCAGCAGCTTAGTAGGGACAGGGGGCGGTGAGCAGTTCTTC; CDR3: CASSLVGTGGGEQFF
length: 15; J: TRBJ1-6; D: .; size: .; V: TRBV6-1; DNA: TGTGCCAGCAGTGATCTCGGGGGCTGGGATTCACCCCTCCACTTT; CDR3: CASSDLGGWDSPLHF
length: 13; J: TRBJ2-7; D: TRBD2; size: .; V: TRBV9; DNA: TGTGCCAGCAGCACGGGACTAGCGAACGAGCAGTACTTC; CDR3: CASSTGLANEQYF
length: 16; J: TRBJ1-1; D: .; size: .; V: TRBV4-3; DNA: TGCGCCAGCAGCCAAGCCTGGGGGGTTTGGAACACTGAAGCTTTCTTT; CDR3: CASSQAWGVWNTEAFF
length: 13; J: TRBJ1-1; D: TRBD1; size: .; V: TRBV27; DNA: TGTGCCAGCAGAGACGGACAGGGCCCTGAAGCTTTCTTT; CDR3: CASRDGQGPEAFF
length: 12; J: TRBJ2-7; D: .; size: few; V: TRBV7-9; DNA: TGTGCCAGCAGCTTTGGAACCTACGAGCAGTACTTC; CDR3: CASSFGTYEQYF
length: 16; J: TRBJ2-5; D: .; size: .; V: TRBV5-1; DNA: TGCGCCGGCAGCTTAGTGCTAGCTGCGGACATAGAGACCCAGTACTTC; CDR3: CAGSLVLAADIETQYF
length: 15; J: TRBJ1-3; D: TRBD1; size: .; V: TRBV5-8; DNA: TGTGCCAGCAGCCCGGGACAGAGGTTCGGAAACACCATATATTTT; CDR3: CASSPGQRFGNTIYF
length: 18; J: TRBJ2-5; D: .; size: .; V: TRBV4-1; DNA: TGCGCCAGCAGCCACCAAGCCTCTTTACAGGGAGAGGGGGAGACCCAGTACTTC; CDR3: CASSHQASLQGEGETQYF
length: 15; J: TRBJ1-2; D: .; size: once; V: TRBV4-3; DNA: TGCGCCAGCAGCCAAGAACCCCGCGGGAGGGATGGCTACACCTTC; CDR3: CASSQEPRGRDGYTF
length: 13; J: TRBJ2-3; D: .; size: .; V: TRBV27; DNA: TGTGCCAGCAGGCGGGGGCTCACAGATACGCAGTATTTT; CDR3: CASRRGLTDTQYF
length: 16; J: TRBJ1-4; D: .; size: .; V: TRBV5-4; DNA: TGTGCCAGCAGCTTCGGGGGCGCGGATAAAAATGAAAAACTGTTTTTT; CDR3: CASSFGGADKNEKLFF
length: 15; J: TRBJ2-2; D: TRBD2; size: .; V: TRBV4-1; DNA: TGCGCCAGCCGTAACCCCTGGGGGGGCACCGGGGAGCTGTTTTTT; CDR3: CASRNPWGGTGELFF
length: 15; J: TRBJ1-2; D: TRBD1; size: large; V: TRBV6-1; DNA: TGTGCCAGCAATTGGGGACAGGGGAGTCCTTACGGCTACACCTTC; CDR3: CASNWGQGSPYGYTF
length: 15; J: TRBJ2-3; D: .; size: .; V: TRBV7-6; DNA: TGTGCCAGCAGCTTAGACCCAACAGCGGCAGATACGCAGTATTTT; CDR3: CASSLDPTAADTQYF
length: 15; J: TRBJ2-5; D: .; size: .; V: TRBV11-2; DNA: TGTGCCAGCAGCCGAGCCCGTCGGACAGAAGAGACCCAGTACTTC; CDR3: CASSRARRTEETQYF
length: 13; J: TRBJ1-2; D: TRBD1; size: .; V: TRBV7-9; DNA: TGTGCCAGCAGCTCACAGGGGGCTGATGGCTACACCTTC; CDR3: CASSSQGADGYTF
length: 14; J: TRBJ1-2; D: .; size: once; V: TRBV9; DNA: TGTGCCAGCAGCGTAGTAGCAGCGAACTATGGCTACACCTTC; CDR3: CASSVVAANYGYTF
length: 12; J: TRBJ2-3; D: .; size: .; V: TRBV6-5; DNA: TGTGCCAGCGGGGCTAGCACAGATACGCAGTATTTT; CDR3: CASGASTDTQYF
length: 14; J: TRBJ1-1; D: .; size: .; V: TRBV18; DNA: TGTGCCAGCTCGGAGAAAGGAATGAACACTGAAGCTTTCTTT; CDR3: CASSEKGMNTEAFF
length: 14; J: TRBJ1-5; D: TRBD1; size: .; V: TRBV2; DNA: TGTGCCAGCAGTTGGACAGGCCGGAATCAGCCCCAGCATTTT; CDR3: CASSWTGRNQPQHF
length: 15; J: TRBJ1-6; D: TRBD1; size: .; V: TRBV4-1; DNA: TGCGCCAGCAGCCCGCCGACAGGGGATAATTCACCCCTCCACTTT; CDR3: CASSPPTGDNSPLHF
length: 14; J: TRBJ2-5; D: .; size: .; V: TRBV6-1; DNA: TGTGCCAGCAGTTCTAATACAGGGCACGAGACCCAGTACTTC; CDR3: CASSSNTGHETQYF
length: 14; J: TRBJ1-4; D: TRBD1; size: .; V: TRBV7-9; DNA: TGTGCCAGCAGCCGAGGGACAGGGAAAGAAAAACTGTTTTTT; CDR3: CASSRGTGKEKLFF
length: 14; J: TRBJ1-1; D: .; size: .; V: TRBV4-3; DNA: TGCGCCAGCAGCCAAGATGGAACTGGCGGTAAGGGTTTCTTT; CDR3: CASSQDGTGGKGFF
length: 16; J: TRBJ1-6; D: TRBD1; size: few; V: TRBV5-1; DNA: TGCGCCAGCAGCAAGGACAGGGGCGCGTCAAATTCACCCCTCCACTTT; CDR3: CASSKDRGASNSPLHF
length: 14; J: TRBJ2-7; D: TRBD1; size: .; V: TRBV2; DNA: TGTGCCAGCAGTGAAGCAAACAGGGGCTTCGAGCAGTACTTC; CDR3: CASSEANRGFEQYF
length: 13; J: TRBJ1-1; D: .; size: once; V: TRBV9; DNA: TGTGCCAGCAGCGTAGTCTTACTGGGAGAAGCTTTCTTT; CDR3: CASSVVLLGEAFF
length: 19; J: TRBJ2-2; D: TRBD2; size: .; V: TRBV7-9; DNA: TGTGCCAGCAGCCCCCGTTTAGCGGGGGGGCTTGCGAACACCGGGGAGCTGTTTTTT; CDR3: CASSPRLAGGLANTGELFF
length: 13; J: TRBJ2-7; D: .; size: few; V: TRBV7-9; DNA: TGTGCCAGCAGTCCCCCCGGGGTCCACGAGCAGTACTTC; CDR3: CASSPPGVHEQYF
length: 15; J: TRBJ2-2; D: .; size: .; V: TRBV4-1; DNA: TGCGCCAGCAGCCGGGGGGCGGAGAACACCGGGGAGCTGTTTTTT; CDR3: CASSRGAENTGELFF
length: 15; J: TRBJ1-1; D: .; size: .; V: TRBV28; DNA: TGTGCCAGCAGTCCCCTTGGGAGTAGGGACACTGAAGCTTTCTTT; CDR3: CASSPLGSRDTEAFF
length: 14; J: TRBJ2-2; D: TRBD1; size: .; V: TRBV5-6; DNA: TGTGCCAGTGGACAGGGGACGAACACCGGGGAGCTGTTTTTT; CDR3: CASGQGTNTGELFF
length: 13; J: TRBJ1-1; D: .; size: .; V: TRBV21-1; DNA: TGTGCCAGCAGCCCCCGGGGGCGGGCTGAAGCTTTCTTT; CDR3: CASSPRGRAEAFF
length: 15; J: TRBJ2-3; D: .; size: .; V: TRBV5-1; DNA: TGCGCCAGCAGCTTGGTCGGCCTAGCGCCCGATACGCAGTATTTT; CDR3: CASSLVGLAPDTQYF
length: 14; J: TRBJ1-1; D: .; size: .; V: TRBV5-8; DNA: TGTGCCAGCAGCTGGCCGGGACCAGGGACTGAAGCTTTCTTT; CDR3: CASSWPGPGTEAFF
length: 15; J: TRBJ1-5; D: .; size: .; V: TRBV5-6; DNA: TGTGCCAGCAGCTTTTGGGTATATAGCAATCAGCCCCAGCATTTT; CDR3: CASSFWVYSNQPQHF
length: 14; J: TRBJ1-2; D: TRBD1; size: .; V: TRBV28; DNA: TGTGCCAGCAGTTCAACAGGGGGCTACTATGGCTACACCTTC; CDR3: CASSSTGGYYGYTF
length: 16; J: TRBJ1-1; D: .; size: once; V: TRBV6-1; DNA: TGTGCCAGCAGTGAACCTCTGGGGGGTATGAACACTGAAGCTTTCTTT; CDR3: CASSEPLGGMNTEAFF
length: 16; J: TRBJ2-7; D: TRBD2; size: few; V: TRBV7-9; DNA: TGTGCCAGCAGCTTAATCAGCGGGGGGGACTCCTACGAGCAGTACTTC; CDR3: CASSLISGGDSYEQYF
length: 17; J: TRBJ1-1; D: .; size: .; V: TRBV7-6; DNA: TGTGCCAGCAGCTTAGGGTTGGGGGGTTTCGGAAACACTGAAGCTTTCTTT; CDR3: CASSLGLGGFGNTEAFF
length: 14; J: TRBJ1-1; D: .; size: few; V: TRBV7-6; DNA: TGTGCCAGCCCTTCGTTCGGGCGGCTGTTTGAAGCTTTCTTT; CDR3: CASPSFGRLFEAFF
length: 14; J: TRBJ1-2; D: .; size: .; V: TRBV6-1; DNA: TGTGCCAGCAGCCGAAGGGGTCTAGGCTATGGCTACACCTTC; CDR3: CASSRRGLGYGYTF
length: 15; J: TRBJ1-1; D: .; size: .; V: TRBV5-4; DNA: TGTGCCAGCAGCTTGGAAGGGGGGTACCTGTCTGAAGCTTTCTTT; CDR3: CASSLEGGYLSEAFF
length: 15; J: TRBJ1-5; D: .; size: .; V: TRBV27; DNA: TGTGCCAGCAGTTCCGGGACTATTAGCAATCAGCCCCAGCATTTT; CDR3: CASSSGTISNQPQHF
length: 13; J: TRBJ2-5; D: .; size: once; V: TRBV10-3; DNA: TGTGCCATCAGTGTAGGTCAAGAAGAGACCCAGTACTTC; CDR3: CAISVGQEETQYF
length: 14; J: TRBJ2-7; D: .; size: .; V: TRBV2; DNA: TGTGCCAGCAGCTGGACAGAGAGCTCCTACGAGCAGTACTTC; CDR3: CASSWTESSYEQYF
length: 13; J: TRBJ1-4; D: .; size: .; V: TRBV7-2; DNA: TGTGCCAGCAGTCCGGGCATTAATGAAAAACTGTTTTTT; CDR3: CASSPGINEKLFF
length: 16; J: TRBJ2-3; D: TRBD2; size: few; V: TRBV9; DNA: TGTGCCAGCAGCGGGACTAGCGGTACTAGCACAGATACGCAGTATTTT; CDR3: CASSGTSGTSTDTQYF
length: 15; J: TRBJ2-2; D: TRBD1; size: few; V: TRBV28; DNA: TGTGCCAGCAGAGTAGGGGACAGGGACACCGGGGAGCTGTTTTTT; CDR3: CASRVGDRDTGELFF
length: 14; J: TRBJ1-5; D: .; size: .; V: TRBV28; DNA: TGTGCCAGCAGTTTGGACACGGCCAATCAGCCCCAGCATTTT; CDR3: CASSLDTANQPQHF
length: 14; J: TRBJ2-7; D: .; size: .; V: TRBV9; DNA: TGTGCCAGCAGCGTAGAGAGGACAGCATACGAGCAGTACTTC; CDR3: CASSVERTAYEQYF
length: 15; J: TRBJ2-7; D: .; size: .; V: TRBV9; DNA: TGTGCCAGCAGCGTAGCAACAGGGTCAAACTACGAGCAGTACTTC; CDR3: CASSVATGSNYEQYF
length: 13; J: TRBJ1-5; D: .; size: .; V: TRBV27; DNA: TGTGCCAGCAGTCCGGACATCAATCAGCCCCAGCATTTT; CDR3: CASSPDINQPQHF
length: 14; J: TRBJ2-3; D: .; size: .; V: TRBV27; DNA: TGTGCCAGCAGTTTAAGCCAGGGGCTGGCTGCGCAGTATTTT; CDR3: CASSLSQGLAAQYF